Presented here are 24 T cell receptor beta chains from one specimen sequenced in a study of shared clonotypes between healthy human individuals. CD45RO-negative, CCR7-positively selected cells formed the naive CD8 fraction, excluding terminally differentiated effector memory CD45RA+ cells. Sequencing was performed with immunoSEQ multiplex PCR; in TCRdb, only in-frame clones are kept and a portion is missing. The sample contains about 2 million clones, about 95% of which appear only once. The source material was naive CD8+ T cells sorted from blood. Every receptor here comes from a man younger than 35 in good health.

The chain employs TRBV6-5 and TRBJ1-3; D gene unclear. CDR1 is MNHEY, CDR2 SVGAGI, per germline. The CDR3 contains 12 residues. The V and J ends lost 6 bases and 0 bases respectively, with 3 bases between them. The DNA of the CDR3 is TGTGCCAGCAGGGACTCTGGAAACACCATATATTTT. Translated, it gives CASRDSGNTIYF.

The chain links TRBV10-3 to TRBJ1-3; TRBD1 aligns across 9 bases. The J segment lost 2 bases and the V segment lost 2 bases, leaving 1 base of the junction unmatched. Per the germline V gene, CDR1 is ENHRY and CDR2 is SYGVKD. CDR3 length equals 15 residues. This CDR3 is CAISETGGTGNTIYF. The CDR3 region has the DNA TGTGCCATCAGTGAGACAGGGGGCACTGGAAACACCATATATTTT.

The genes are TRBV29-1 and TRBJ2-2; D possibly matches TRBD1 or TRBD2 (5 bases each). Trimming removed 3 bases from V and 2 bases from J, with 10 bases in between. This CDR3 region has 14 residues. Germline V gene sequence: CDR1 SQVTM, CDR2 ANQGSEA. The CDR3 sequence: CSVEGDGNTGELFF. As DNA, the CDR3 is TGCAGCGTTGAGGGGGACGGTAACACCGGGGAGCTGTTTTTT.

V is TRBV6-1 and J is TRBJ1-2, with D hard to call. CDR1 is MNHNS and CDR2 is SASEGT in the germline V gene. With 4 bases removed from V and 7 bases from J, the gap between germline ends came to 10 bases. The CDR3 totals 12 residues. CDR3 in DNA: TGTGCCAGCAGTGGGGGTCTTGGTGGCTACACCTTC. Translated, it gives CASSGGLGGYTF.

The rearrangement uses TRBV19 and TRBJ2-7, with D perhaps matching TRBD1 or TRBD2 (5 bases each). The CDR3 totals 14 residues. V was cut by 1 base and J by 5 bases, with 12 bases left in between. The V gene's germline CDR1 is LNHDA and CDR2 SQIVND (reference sequence). This CDR3 is CASSIGEGYNEQYF. As DNA, the CDR3 is TGTGCCAGTAGTATAGGAGAGGGGTACAACGAGCAGTACTTC.

Of note for this clone: Other DNA variants within this sample encode the same CDR3. The chain combines TRBV27 with TRBJ2-7; D remains ambiguous. The V gene's germline CDR1 is MNHEY and CDR2 SMNVEV (reference sequence). V was shortened by 3 bases and J by 2 bases, with 8 bases between the two germline ends. The CDR3 is 13 residues long. CDR3 bases: TGTGCCAGCAGTTTGACTCCTACCTACGAGCAGTACTTC. As protein: CASSLTPTYEQYF.

This clone appeared a single time. The gene calls are TRBV5-1 and TRBJ1-2; 7 bases match TRBD1. Germline CDR1 is SGHRS and CDR2 is YFSETQ. V was clipped by 4 bases and J by 2 bases; unmatched bases: 11. The CDR3 consists of 16 residues. CDR3 amino acids: CASSPAIQGDNYGYTF. DNA of the CDR3: TGCGCCAGCAGCCCAGCAATTCAGGGGGACAACTATGGCTACACCTTC.

This chain joins TRBV27 and TRBJ1-2, with D unresolved. There are 13 residues in the CDR3. CDR1 MNHEY and CDR2 SMNVEV come from the germline V gene (reference sequence). Trimming removed 6 bases from V and 8 bases from J, with 16 bases in between. The CDR3 spells CASSIIRDGGYTF. CDR3 DNA sequence: TGTGCCAGCAGCATTATAAGGGATGGAGGCTACACCTTC.

The chain recombines TRBV5-4 with TRBJ2-7; 8 nucleotides line up with TRBD2. The CDR3 length is 14 residues. V was clipped by 3 bases and J by 5 bases; unmatched bases: 7. The V gene's germline CDR1 is SGHNT and CDR2 YYREEE (reference sequence). This CDR3 is CASSSGTSLDEQYF. The CDR3 region has the DNA TGTGCCAGCAGCTCTGGGACTAGTCTCGACGAGCAGTACTTC.

V and J are TRBV10-3 and TRBJ1-3; 9 bases are shared with TRBD1. V lost 3 bases and J lost 1; bases outside the gene matches: 4. The length of the CDR3 is 16 residues. Germline V gene lookup returns CDR1 ENHRY and CDR2 SYGVKD. CDR3 DNA: TGTGCCATCAGTGACCCGGGACAGGGTTCTGGAAACACCATATATTTT. Translation gives CAISDPGQGSGNTIYF.

The chain has TRBV27 and TRBJ2-1; the match to TRBD2 covers 7 bases. Per germline, CDR1 MNHEY and CDR2 SMNVEV (reference sequence). V lost 1 base and J lost 8; bases outside the gene matches: 5. The CDR3 covers 14 residues. The CDR3 bases are TGTGCCAGCAGTTTATTAGCGGGTAGGGATGAGCAGTTCTTC. Translated: CASSLLAGRDEQFF.

The V call is TRBV11-2, the J call TRBJ2-1, with unresolved D. The length of the CDR3 is 12 residues. Germline CDR1 reads SGHAT; CDR2 reads FQNNGV. Trimming cost V 0 bases and J 7 bases, with 4 bases left between them. CDR3 sequence reads: CASSLEWNEQFF. The CDR3 DNA reads TGTGCCAGCAGCTTAGAGTGGAATGAGCAGTTCTTC.

This chain connects TRBV27 to TRBJ2-1; 8 nucleotides line up with TRBD1. The ends lost 0 bases at V and 5 bases at J; junction bases unmatched: 6. CDR1 is MNHEY, CDR2 SMNVEV, per germline (reference sequence). The CDR3 spans 16 residues. In DNA, the CDR3 is TGTGCCAGCAGTTTATCCTCCGGGACAGGAGACAATGAGCAGTTCTTC. Amino acid sequence: CASSLSSGTGDNEQFF.

This clone was seen only once. V gene TRBV30 combines with J gene TRBJ1-5; D not resolved. Germline loops: CDR1 GTSNPN, CDR2 SVGIG (reference sequence). There are 14 residues in the CDR3. V gave up 2 bases and J gave up 6 bases, with 14 bases separating them. The CDR3 DNA reads as TGTGCCTGGAGTAACGACGGTCTGGGTCAGCCCCAGCATTTT. Its protein is CAWSNDGLGQPQHF.

The V and J genes are TRBV28 and TRBJ2-1; D is possibly TRBD1 (6 bases). The CDR3 spans 16 residues. Germline loops: CDR1 MDHEN, CDR2 SYDVKM. V lost 6 bases, J lost 7 bases, and 22 bases lay in between. The CDR3 DNA reads as TGTGCCAGCAGAGAGGGGGTTGGGGCTAGCTCAAATGAGCAGTTCTTC. Protein: CASREGVGASSNEQFF.

V is TRBV11-1 and J is TRBJ2-5, with 9 nucleotides matching TRBD1. V lost 2 bases and J lost 1; bases outside the gene matches: 5. Germline CDR1 SGHAT, CDR2 FQDESV (reference sequence). This CDR3 is built from 16 residues. The CDR3 DNA sequence: TGTGCCAGCAGCTTAACGGGGACAGGGTTCCAAGAGACCCAGTACTTC. Translated: CASSLTGTGFQETQYF.

The J gene is TRBJ1-1, the V gene TRBV6-5; D remains unclear. CDR1 MNHEY and CDR2 SVGAGI come from the germline V gene. V was trimmed by 5 bases and J by 5 bases, leaving 12 bases between them. This CDR3 is 13 amino acids long. This CDR3 is CASSPIPVTEAFF. The CDR3 DNA is TGTGCCAGCAGTCCGATCCCAGTTACTGAAGCTTTCTTT.

The gene calls are TRBV11-2 and TRBJ1-2, with a tentative D call TRBD1 (6 bases). Germline V lookup: CDR1 SGHAT, CDR2 FQNNGV. The CDR3 length is 15 residues. The V end lost 0 bases, the J end lost 4 bases, and 12 bases lay between the germline ends. The CDR3 nucleotides read TGTGCCAGCAGCTTAGAACCGAGGGGGAGCTATGGCTACACCTTC. As protein: CASSLEPRGSYGYTF.

A remark on this clone: Its ends do not fully match the called genes, so a read error is possible. The gene calls are TRBV6-4 and TRBJ1-1; D might be TRBD1 (6 bases). Germline V gene data show CDR1 as MRHNA and CDR2 as SNTAGT. There are 12 residues in the CDR3. CDR3 region: CASSDVIGQTSF. CDR3 bases: TGTGCCAGCAGTGATGTGATCGGACAGACCTCTTTT.

This chain uses TRBV7-9 with TRBJ1-2; 7 bases map to TRBD1. The CDR3 is made up of 17 amino acids. CDR1 and CDR2 (germline): SEHNR, FQNEAQ (reference sequence). V lost 1 base to trimming and J lost 4 bases; unmatched junction nucleotides: 12. The CDR3 protein is CASSLGGELGGFYGYTF. CDR3 nucleotide sequence: TGTGCCAGCAGCTTAGGAGGGGAGCTAGGGGGCTTCTATGGCTACACCTTC.

The chain links TRBV6-6 to TRBJ2-7, with 8 positions matching TRBD1. This CDR3 contains 12 residues. V shed 9 bases, J shed 4 bases, and the junction held 5 bases outside the gene matches. CDR1 and CDR2 (germline): MNHNY, SVGAGI (reference sequence). The CDR3 protein is CARGQGRYEQYF. The CDR3 bases are TGTGCCAGAGGACAGGGCCGATACGAGCAGTACTTC.

The chain recombines TRBV4-1 with TRBJ2-1, with 12 bases aligning to TRBD2. This CDR3 is built from 16 residues. Germline CDR1 reads MGHRA; CDR2 reads YSYEKL. Losses at the gene ends were 4 bases for V and 8 bases for J; bases not matched to a gene: 9. The CDR3 region has the DNA TGCGCCAGCAGCCTCCCTAGCGGGGGGGTGGCTGATGAGCAGTTCTTC. This translates into CASSLPSGGVADEQFF.

J is TRBJ2-3 and V is TRBV14; 8 nucleotides line up with TRBD2. Germline CDR1 is SGHDN and CDR2 is FVKESK. The junction had 14 bases not matched to a gene; V was cut back by 4 bases and J by 8 bases. The CDR3 is 16 amino acids. The CDR3 is CASSRRGEAGAGTQYF. In DNA form, the CDR3 reads TGTGCCAGCAGCCGCCGCGGGGAAGCGGGAGCGGGTACGCAGTATTTT.

The genes are TRBV5-6 and TRBJ2-7; the D is unclear. The CDR3 sequence is 12 residues long. V was shortened by 1 base and J by 2 bases, with 4 bases between the two germline ends. Germline V CDR1 and CDR2: SGHDT, YYEEEE. The CDR3 spells CASSLNTYEQYF. The CDR3 DNA reads TGTGCCAGCAGCTTGAATACCTACGAGCAGTACTTC.